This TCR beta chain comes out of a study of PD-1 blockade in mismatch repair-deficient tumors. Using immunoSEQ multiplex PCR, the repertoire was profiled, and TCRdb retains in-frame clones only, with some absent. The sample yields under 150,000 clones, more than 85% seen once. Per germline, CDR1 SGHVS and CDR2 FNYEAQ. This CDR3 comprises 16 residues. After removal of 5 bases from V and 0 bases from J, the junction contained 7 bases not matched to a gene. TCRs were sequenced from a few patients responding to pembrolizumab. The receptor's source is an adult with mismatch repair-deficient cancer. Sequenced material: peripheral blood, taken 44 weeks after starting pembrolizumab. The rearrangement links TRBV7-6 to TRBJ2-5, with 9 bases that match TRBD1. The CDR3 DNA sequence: TGTGCCAGCAGCCCCCAAACAGGGGGCTACCAAGAGACCCAGTACTTC. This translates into CASSPQTGGYQETQYF.